This TCR beta chain was profiled in a study of shared T cell receptors in the human thymus. V lost 6 bases to trimming and J lost 5 bases; unmatched junction nucleotides: 14. Germline V gene data show CDR1 as MDHEN and CDR2 as SYDVKM. The CDR3 length is 17 residues. Assay used: immunoSEQ multiplex PCR; TCRdb lists only in-frame clones, some missing. The sample lists about 400,000 clones; approximately 95% were seen once. This clonotype originated in a human donor. The specimen was thymocytes. The gene calls are TRBV28 and TRBJ2-5; 11 bases map to TRBD1. CDR3 loop: CASSCANGTGGRETQYF. The CDR3 DNA follows: TGTGCCAGCAGCTGCGCCAATGGGACAGGGGGTAGGGAGACCCAGTACTTC.